This TCR beta chain was observed in a study of blood T cells in healthy people across ages (dated by TCRdb to between 2014 and 2016). General notes on the study: In model experiments, template switching captured roughly one uniquely barcoded TCR beta cDNA molecule for every two T cells. To avoid experimental bias, donors of different ages were distributed randomly across sequencing lanes. Using the same blood draw, the study looked at two additional independent replicas of 1 million unique cDNA reads for two donors, one aged 18 to 30 and the other aged 80 or older. Age-related changes in TCR beta repertoire diversity were measured in the study by deep sequencing normalized with unique cDNA molecular identifiers. The donors were split into four age groups: young (average around 17 years), middle-aged (roughly 39), aged (over 55) and long-lived (approximately 80). Overall study outcomes, separate from this receptor: As age increased, observed TCR beta diversity per million T cells dropped in a roughly linear way, and a significant reduction was already evident by age 40. The CMV infection status of donors was not known, potentially confounding age-related changes in expanded clonotypes. Bulk unsorted PBMC profiling prevented conclusive comparison of naive and antigen-experienced compartments. Total diversity estimates from one million sequenced T cells were considered lower bounds and underestimates. The long-lived group showed more naive CD4+ T cells, fewer expanded clones and increased TCR diversity than the aged group, suggesting age selection. A strong correlation was found between observed TCR beta diversity and the percentage of naive T cells measured by flow cytometry.

Of note for this clonotype: Its antigen remains unidentified. Base qualities are not provided; no much larger clone lies one nucleotide away.

The roughly 39 donors, aged about 6 to 95 years, were systemically healthy Caucasian individuals from Russia. Roughly 9.5 milliliters of peripheral blood were drawn from each donor into EDTA-treated Vacutainer tubes. Ficoll-Paque density-gradient centrifugation was used to isolate PBMCs, with at least 6 million obtained per sample. Trizol reagent was used to extract total RNA from the PBMCs, yielding at least 5.5 micrograms per sample. Naive CD45RAhigh/CD27high T cell percentages were measured by flow cytometry on a PBMC aliquot from every donor. The library was built by means of 5' RACE. TCRdb names Illumina HiSeq 2500 as the instrument used. The second PCR ran for roughly 7 to 12 cycles and used a J-beta primer mix along with a sample-barcoded 5' primer. Each TCR beta cDNA molecule received a unique molecular identifier from a template-switch 5' adaptor carrying 12 random nucleotides. Each sample yielded at least 3 million CDR3-containing paired-end reads. First-strand cDNA was synthesized from all RNA with the Mint cDNA synthesis kit, primed by a TRBC-specific oligonucleotide. Following uracil-DNA glycosylase treatment, a first 18-cycle PCR with universal primers M1SS and BC2_uni_R was performed on all cDNA. Under the source paper's analysis protocol: Normalization of each sample was performed by random selection of 1 million high-quality reads, each carrying a distinct molecular identifier. Instead of being binned into consensus sequences, reads that shared molecular identifiers were thrown out. MiTCR, set to a Q25 quality threshold and the strictest error-elimination algorithm, was used for CDR3 identification, clonotype clustering and error correction. Lower-bound total TCR beta diversity was estimated with a nonparametric unseen species model using Euler transformation. TCRdb reprocessing: public reads trimmed at Q25 with fastp, clones called with MiXCR, in-frame beta chains kept. One record per CDR3 amino acid sequence lists the most common genes and DNA. In this record, the V and J calls reflect TCRdb's handling and not the investigators' own analysis. In this sample the table shows 1.5 million to 2 million distinct CDR3 sequences, about 49% of which occur a single time. Of the sample, about 2.1% falls within the top ten clones.

The CDR3 runs 16 amino acids, cysteine and phenylalanine included. Only the CDR3 DNA stays, 48 bases, in frame from base 1. V and J are trimmed by 5 bases and 7 bases, and the gene matches miss 11 bases of the junction. The sample comprised blood. This chain is built from TRBV12-3 or TRBV12-4 and TRBJ1-6, with 7 bases in between that match TRBD1. This TCR came from a woman in her forties in good health. This receptor has the CDR3 CASSPDPGTANSPLHF. The DNA is TGTGCCAGCAGTCCTGACCCGGGGACAGCGAATTCACCCCTCCACTTT.